A selection of T cell receptor beta chains follows, all from one sample in a study of regulatory T cells in long-lasting Graves disease. One entry per CDR3 protein results from TCRdb running MiXCR on the multiplex PCR reads. The table includes 500,000 to 700,000 distinct CDR3 sequences, 16% detected once. The same specimen was also included in a second study, on T cells in Graves' hyperthyroidism and ophthalmopathy.

The sequences come from peripheral blood mononuclear cells (PBMCs), collected at new diagnosis, from a patient treated with antithyroid drugs. The receptors originated from a woman aged 30 to 39 with Graves disease. Each CDR3 is given with its conserved first and last residue. The D gene is left open where the match is weak. Clone size is stated in some rows and not others, as once, few, many or a class when expanded.

. TRBJ1-5 TRBV6-2/TRBV6-3 . CASRPDSANQPQHF TGTGCCAGCAGGCCGGACAGCGCCAATCAGCCCCAGCATTTT
many TRBJ2-7 TRBV3-1 TRBD2 CASSLGTTFNEQYF TGTGCCAGCAGCCTGGGGACTACGTTTAACGAGCAGTACTTC
many TRBJ1-1 TRBV28 . CASSLSVMGQGRRRAFF TGTGCCAGCAGTTTATCAGTAATGGGGCAGGGGAGACGAAGAGCTTTCTTT
many TRBJ2-7 TRBV6-1 TRBD2 CASSEPYGYSGTSPYEQYF TGTGCCAGCAGTGAACCGTACGGTTACTCCGGGACTAGCCCCTACGAGCAGTACTTC
once TRBJ2-7 TRBV28 TRBD1 CASSSPGGPSYEQYF TGTGCCAGCAGTTCGCCAGGGGGCCCGTCCTACGAGCAGTACTTC
. TRBJ2-2 TRBV29-1 . CSVGLRGPNTGELFF TGCAGCGTTGGGTTGAGGGGACCGAACACCGGGGAGCTGTTTTTT
few TRBJ1-5 TRBV2 TRBD1 CASRESGGGNQPQHF TGTGCCAGCAGGGAATCAGGGGGCGGCAATCAGCCCCAGCATTTT
few TRBJ2-2 TRBV4-1 TRBD2 CASSHGLAGVGELFF TGCGCCAGCAGCCATGGACTAGCGGGAGTCGGGGAGCTGTTTTTT
. TRBJ2-3 TRBV24-1 . CATSETASTDTQYF TGTGCCACCAGCGAGACAGCTAGCACAGATACGCAGTATTTT
. TRBJ2-7 TRBV13 TRBD2 CASSLRGRGYEQYF TGTGCCAGCAGCTTGCGGGGGAGAGGCTACGAGCAGTACTTC
. TRBJ2-5 TRBV6-2/TRBV6-3 . CASSVTGLETQYF TGTGCCAGCAGTGTTACGGGGCTCGAGACCCAGTACTTC
. TRBJ2-3 TRBV5-5 . CASSLLPGYTDTQYF TGTGCCAGCAGCTTACTCCCAGGGTACACAGATACGCAGTATTTT
many TRBJ1-2 TRBV28 . CASSTTSGGGYTF TGTGCCAGCAGTACCACCTCGGGGGGAGGCTACACCTTC
. TRBJ2-2 TRBV19 TRBD2 CASSQGASLAGSFTGELFF TGTGCCAGTAGTCAAGGGGCCTCACTAGCGGGAAGTTTCACCGGGGAGCTGTTTTTT
many TRBJ2-2 TRBV29-1 . CSVRTGPNTGELFF TGCAGCGTGCGCACGGGACCGAACACCGGGGAGCTGTTTTTT
few TRBJ2-7 TRBV15 . CATSRDRGPWEQYF TGTGCCACCAGCAGAGATCGGGGCCCCTGGGAGCAGTACTTC
few TRBJ2-6 TRBV5-1 . CASSSVTGSSGANVLTF TGCGCCAGCAGCTCAGTCACAGGGTCCTCTGGGGCCAACGTCCTGACTTTC
. TRBJ1-2 TRBV2 . CASSESGSDGYTF TGTGCCAGCAGTGAATCGGGAAGCGATGGCTACACCTTC
. TRBJ2-4 TRBV20-1 . CSAASFVYDKNIQYF TGCAGTGCGGCATCCTTTGTGTATGACAAAAACATTCAGTACTTC
. TRBJ2-1 TRBV3-1 TRBD2 CASSLVTSGTYNEQFF TGTGCCAGCAGCTTAGTCACTAGCGGTACCTACAATGAGCAGTTCTTC
few TRBJ1-5 TRBV6-1 . CASTPRGRGDQPQHF TGTGCCAGCACCCCCCGTGGCAGGGGAGACCAGCCCCAGCATTTT
many TRBJ2-2 TRBV6-1 TRBD2 CASIPLAGVWTGELFF TGTGCCAGCATCCCACTAGCGGGAGTATGGACCGGGGAGCTGTTTTTT
. TRBJ1-5 TRBV30 TRBD1 CTWSRGQGDNQPQHF TGTACCTGGAGTCGCGGACAGGGGGATAATCAGCCCCAGCATTTT
many TRBJ2-3 TRBV6-2/TRBV6-3 . CASSGGLSTDTQYF TGTGCCAGCAGTGGGGGCCTTAGCACAGATACGCAGTATTTT
few TRBJ2-3 TRBV5-4 . CASSHSLIRGTDTQYF TGTGCCAGCAGCCATAGCCTTATTCGGGGCACAGATACGCAGTATTTT
few TRBJ1-3 TRBV20-1 . CSAHRRSPGNAIYF TGCAGTGCCCACCGGCGCAGCCCCGGAAACGCCATATATTTT
. TRBJ2-5 TRBV6-2/TRBV6-3 . CASRRGTSGTQYF TGTGCCAGCAGGAGAGGAACCTCCGGGACCCAGTACTTC
few TRBJ2-7 TRBV20-1 TRBD1 CSARGRLSEQGFSYEQYF TGCAGTGCTAGAGGGCGTTTGTCAGAACAGGGGTTCTCCTACGAGCAGTACTTC
many TRBJ2-3 TRBV20-1 . CRSGPAGDTQYF TGCAGAAGCGGGCCTGCGGGAGATACGCAGTATTTT
few TRBJ1-1 TRBV4-2 . CASSESGGEWTEAFF TGTGCCAGCAGCGAATCCGGGGGGGAATGGACTGAAGCTTTCTTT
few TRBJ2-7 TRBV15 . CATSRAGRLSYEQYF TGTGCCACCAGCAGAGCGGGACGGTTATCCTACGAGCAGTACTTC
few TRBJ2-1 TRBV7-2 TRBD2 CASSPRGTSGSWGYNEQFF TGTGCCAGCAGCCCCCGGGGGACTAGCGGGAGTTGGGGCTACAATGAGCAGTTCTTC
many TRBJ2-1 TRBV9 TRBD2 CASSVTSGSNNEQFF TGTGCCAGCAGCGTTACTAGCGGCTCCAACAATGAGCAGTTCTTC
. TRBJ1-2 TRBV6-1 . CASSSGPIYGYTF TGTGCCAGCAGTTCCGGGCCGATCTATGGCTACACCTTC
many TRBJ1-5 TRBV20-1 . CSASGEVIGSQPQHF TGCAGTGCCTCAGGGGAAGTGATCGGGAGTCAGCCCCAGCATTTT
. TRBJ2-1 TRBV6-2/TRBV6-3 TRBD2 CASRASGRAYEQFF TGTGCCAGCAGGGCTAGCGGGAGGGCCTATGAGCAGTTCTTC
. TRBJ1-1 TRBV11-2 . CASIMWGGNTEAFF TGTGCCAGCATCATGTGGGGAGGAAACACTGAAGCTTTCTTT
many TRBJ2-5 TRBV2 . CASSYLAGETQYF TGTGCCAGCAGCTACCTTGCCGGGGAGACCCAGTACTTC
many TRBJ1-1 TRBV11-2 . CASSLVRAGGNTEAFF TGTGCCAGCAGCTTAGTCAGGGCTGGGGGGAATACTGAAGCTTTCTTT
many TRBJ2-2 TRBV2 TRBD2 CASMSAGRAGELFF TGTGCCAGCATGTCGGCAGGGAGGGCCGGGGAGCTGTTTTTT
many TRBJ1-2 TRBV10-3 TRBD1 CAISSDREIRGYTF TGTGCCATCAGTTCGGACAGGGAGATAAGAGGCTACACCTTC
. TRBJ2-7 TRBV6-2/TRBV6-3 . CASSEQGTSRTYEQYF TGTGCCAGCAGTGAGCAAGGGACTTCCAGAACCTACGAGCAGTACTTC
few TRBJ2-1 TRBV24-1 TRBD2 CATSQASGGAPYNEQFF TGTGCCACGAGTCAGGCTAGCGGGGGGGCCCCCTACAATGAGCAGTTCTTC
many TRBJ1-2 TRBV3-1 TRBD1 CASSQDNQGAFYGYTF TGTGCCAGCAGCCAAGATAACCAGGGGGCGTTCTATGGCTACACCTTC
many TRBJ2-7 TRBV7-6 . CASSRGSAYEQYF TGTGCCAGCAGCAGGGGATCAGCCTACGAGCAGTACTTC
few TRBJ2-5 TRBV11-2 TRBD1 CASSTRTGGRETQYF TGTGCCAGCAGCACCCGGACAGGTGGGCGAGAGACCCAGTACTTC
few TRBJ2-1 TRBV5-1 TRBD2 CASSRGGASGRAGEQFF TGCGCCAGCAGCCGTGGCGGGGCTAGCGGGAGGGCCGGTGAGCAGTTCTTC
many TRBJ1-1 TRBV6-5 . CASSSTRTYYPLNTEAFF TGTGCCAGCAGTTCAACTCGGACGTACTACCCTCTGAACACTGAAGCTTTCTTT
many TRBJ2-7 TRBV27 . CASGSGWWEQYF TGTGCCAGCGGAAGTGGGTGGTGGGAGCAGTACTTC
. TRBJ2-1 TRBV24-1 . CAISEGGQKQFF TGTGCCATCAGTGAGGGGGGACAGAAGCAGTTCTTC
many TRBJ1-2 TRBV12-3/TRBV12-4 TRBD1 CASSPLGQGYGYTF TGTGCCAGCAGTCCACTGGGACAGGGGTATGGCTACACCTTC
. TRBJ2-4 TRBV12-3/TRBV12-4 . CASRSPSRAQYF TGTGCCAGCAGGTCCCCGAGCCGGGCCCAGTACTTC
many TRBJ1-1 TRBV7-9 . CASSSSWGTEAFF TGTGCCAGCAGCTCGTCATGGGGGACTGAAGCTTTCTTT
. TRBJ1-5 TRBV28 . CASSPMQGPNQPQHF TGTGCCAGCAGCCCGATGCAGGGACCCAATCAGCCCCAGCATTTT